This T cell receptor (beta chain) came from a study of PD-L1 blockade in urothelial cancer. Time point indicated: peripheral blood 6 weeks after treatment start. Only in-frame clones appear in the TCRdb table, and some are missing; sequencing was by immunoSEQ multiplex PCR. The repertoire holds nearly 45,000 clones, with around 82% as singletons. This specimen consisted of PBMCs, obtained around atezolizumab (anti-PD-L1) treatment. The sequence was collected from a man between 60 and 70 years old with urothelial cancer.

Written as DNA, the CDR3 is TGTGCCAGCACGTACATCCTCCCGACTAGCGGGATTACAGATACGCAGTATTTT. Translating it yields CASTYILPTSGITDTQYF. The chain uses TRBV27 and TRBJ2-3; TRBD2 matches 11 bases. The V gene end was trimmed by 7 bases and the J gene end by 3 bases; junction bases not matched to a gene: 15. This CDR3 spans 18 amino acids. The germline V gene has CDR1 MNHEY and CDR2 SMNVEV (reference sequence).